This T cell receptor (beta chain) was sequenced during a study of T cell responses to AZD1222 COVID-19 vaccine. General study results and limits: Scientists sampled the repertoires only once the peak T cell response had passed. Seropositive status at baseline applied to only a handful of AZD1222 recipients. Females made up more of the donors, who were largely white British, and clonal diversity may have come out too low.

Trimming at V came to 6 bases and at J to 9 bases, leaving 12 bases not matched to a gene. Looked up from germline, CDR1 is SGHAT and CDR2 is FQNNGV. This CDR3 region has 15 residues. Data came from immunoSEQ multiplex PCR; TCRdb stores just in-frame clones and leaves some out. The sample lists fewer than 110,000 clones; under 95% were seen once. In regard to this clone: Its antigen is as yet unknown.

This specimen was peripheral blood, taken 28 days after the second AZD1222 dose. The origin of this receptor is an adult who received the AZD1222 COVID-19 vaccine. The V and J genes are TRBV11-2 and TRBJ2-1; 9 bases match TRBD1. The CDR3 here is CASRGQGQWDREQFF. In DNA, the CDR3 is TGTGCCAGCAGGGGACAGGGACAGTGGGACCGTGAGCAGTTCTTC.